This TCR beta chain was recorded in a study of CD8+ T cells in alopecia areata. Extraction and reverse transcription of RNA yielded cDNA as the sequencing template. The data were produced by immunoSEQ multiplex PCR, yet TCRdb's version contains in-frame clones alone and is incomplete. The sample consists of some 110,000 clones, around 61% of them appearing once. Sorting separated CD4+ and CD8+ T cells out of PBMCs. For this clone: Its matching antigen is unknown.

Findings and caveats of the study: Lesional scalp exceeded normal scalp in clonality, especially in alopecia totalis/universalis. Scalp samples also yield sequences of resident alphabeta T cells from normal skin.

In germline, CDR1 is MNHEY, CDR2 SMNVEV (reference sequence). CDR3 size: 14 residues. V lost 3 bases, J lost 1 base, and 9 bases lay in between. Source material: CD4+ T cells sorted from blood. The V call is TRBV27, the J call TRBJ2-5; unclear D gene. The TCR comes from a human donor in good health. The CDR3: CASSFIAVQETQYF. CDR3 bases: TGTGCCAGCAGTTTTATAGCCGTCCAAGAGACCCAGTACTTC.